This T cell receptor (beta chain) stems from a study of cytomegalovirus exposure and HLA in healthy donors. Study details: Per a later analysis, the roughly 670 first-cohort and 95 to 150 validation repertoires shared one platform.

The length of the CDR3 is 14 residues. Germline V lookup: CDR1 LGHNA, CDR2 YSLEER. V gave up 1 base and J gave up 6 bases, with 10 bases separating them. The donors were members of the roughly 120-subject validation cohort (separate from the approximately 670-subject first cohort). A remark on this clone: Its antigen is not identified.

Here immunoSEQ multiplex PCR was the method, and the copy in TCRdb shows in-frame clones only, minus some. The profile covers some 250,000 clones, with roughly 89% appearing a single time and 0.37% taken by the ten largest. Study observations and caveats: Investigators reported 150 to 200 TCR beta chains as tied to cytomegalovirus.

The J gene is TRBJ2-1, the V gene TRBV4-3; D gene unclear. The specimen was PBMCs. The clonotype was recovered from a woman under 30 in good health and CMV-seronegative. CDR3 protein: CASSQGVAGNEQFF. CDR3 in DNA: TGCGCCAGCAGCCAAGGGGTTGCAGGCAATGAGCAGTTCTTC.